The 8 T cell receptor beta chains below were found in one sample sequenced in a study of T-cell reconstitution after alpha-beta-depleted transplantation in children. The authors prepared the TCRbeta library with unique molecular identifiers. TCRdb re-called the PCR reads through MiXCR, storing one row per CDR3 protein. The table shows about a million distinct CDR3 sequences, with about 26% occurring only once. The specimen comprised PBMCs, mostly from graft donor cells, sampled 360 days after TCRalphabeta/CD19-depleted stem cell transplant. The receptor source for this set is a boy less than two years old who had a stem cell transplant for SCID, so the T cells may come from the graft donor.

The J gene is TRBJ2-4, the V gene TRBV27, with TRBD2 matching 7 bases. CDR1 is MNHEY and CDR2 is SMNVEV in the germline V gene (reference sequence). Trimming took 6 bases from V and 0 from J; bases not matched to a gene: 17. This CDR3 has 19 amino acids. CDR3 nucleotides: TGTGCCAGCAGCTCCAAGGGTCGGGGAGGGCCAGGAGCCAAAAACATTCAGTACTTC. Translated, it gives CASSSKGRGGPGAKNIQYF.

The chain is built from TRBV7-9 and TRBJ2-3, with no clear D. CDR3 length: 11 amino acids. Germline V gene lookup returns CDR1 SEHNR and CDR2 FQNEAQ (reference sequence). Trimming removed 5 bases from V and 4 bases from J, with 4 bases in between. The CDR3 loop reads CASSNPDTQYF. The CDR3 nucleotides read TGTGCCAGCAGCAACCCAGATACGCAGTATTTT.

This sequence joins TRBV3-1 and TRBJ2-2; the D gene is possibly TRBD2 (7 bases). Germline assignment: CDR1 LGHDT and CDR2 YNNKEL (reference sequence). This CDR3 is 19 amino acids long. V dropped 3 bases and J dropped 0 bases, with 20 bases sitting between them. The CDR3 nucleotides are TGTGCCAGCAGCCATCTATTTGGAGGGGGGGCCACGAACACCGGGGAGCTGTTTTTT. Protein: CASSHLFGGGATNTGELFF.

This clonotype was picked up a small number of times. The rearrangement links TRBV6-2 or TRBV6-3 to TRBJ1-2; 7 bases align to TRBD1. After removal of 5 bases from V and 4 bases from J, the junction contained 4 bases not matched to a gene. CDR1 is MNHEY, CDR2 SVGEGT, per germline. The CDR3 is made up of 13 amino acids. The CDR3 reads CASSRDSSYGYTF. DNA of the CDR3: TGTGCCAGCAGTCGGGACAGCTCCTATGGCTACACCTTC.

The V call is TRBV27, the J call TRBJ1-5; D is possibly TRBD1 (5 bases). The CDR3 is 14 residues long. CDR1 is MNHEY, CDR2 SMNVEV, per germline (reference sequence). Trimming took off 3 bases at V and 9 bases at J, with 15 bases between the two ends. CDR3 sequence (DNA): TGTGCCAGCAGTTTGAGGGGCCCCTCCCTGCCCCAGCATTTT. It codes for CASSLRGPSLPQHF.

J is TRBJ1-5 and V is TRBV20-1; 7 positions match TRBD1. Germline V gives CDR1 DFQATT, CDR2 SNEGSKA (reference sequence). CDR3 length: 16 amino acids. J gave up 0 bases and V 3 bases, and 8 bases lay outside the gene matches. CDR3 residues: CSASRDRPYSNQPQHF. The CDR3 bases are TGCAGTGCTAGTAGGGACAGACCTTATAGCAATCAGCCCCAGCATTTT.

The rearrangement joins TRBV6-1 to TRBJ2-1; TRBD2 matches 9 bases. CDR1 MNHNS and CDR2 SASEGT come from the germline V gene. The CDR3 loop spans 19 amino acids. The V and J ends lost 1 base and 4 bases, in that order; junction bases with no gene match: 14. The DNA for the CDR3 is TGTGCCAGCAGTGAAGGGAACCGGCGGGCTAGCGGGGCTTACAATGAGCAGTTCTTC. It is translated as CASSEGNRRASGAYNEQFF.

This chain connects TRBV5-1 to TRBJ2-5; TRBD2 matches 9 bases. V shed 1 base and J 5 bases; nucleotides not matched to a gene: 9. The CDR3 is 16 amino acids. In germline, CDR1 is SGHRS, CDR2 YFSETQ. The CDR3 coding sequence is TGCGCCAGCAGCTTGTTCGTAGCGGGGGCCCGGGAGACCCAGTACTTC. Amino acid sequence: CASSLFVAGARETQYF.